This entry concerns a single T cell receptor beta chain. The antigen is undetermined. Trimming removed 9 bases at V and 1 base at J, with 15 bases between. CDR1 and CDR2 from the germline V gene are MNHNY and SVGAGI (reference sequence). The CDR3 spans 14 residues. This table comes from immunoSEQ multiplex PCR, and its TCRdb copy is limited to in-frame clones, with some not included. Seen here are some 6,700 clones, approximately 91% observed once, and the top ten hold 4% to 5.5%. The sample is drawn from a study of graft-versus-host responses after intestinal transplantation. Study details: Recipients were given multivisceral, liver-intestinal, or isolated intestinal transplants. Study outcomes and limitations: Some GvH clones appeared in ileal mucosa or blood before recipient bone marrow. After transplant, early declines in HvG clones were associated with peak levels of circulating GvH clones.

This chain links TRBV6-6 with TRBJ1-2; no firm D call. The clonotype was recovered from a human patient who received an intestinal transplant, so some T cells may come from the graft donor. The material was PBMCs, obtained approximately 80 days after transplant. The CDR3 sequence: CASTRTPVNYGYTF. CDR3 DNA sequence: TGTGCCAGTACTCGGACCCCGGTTAACTATGGCTACACCTTC.